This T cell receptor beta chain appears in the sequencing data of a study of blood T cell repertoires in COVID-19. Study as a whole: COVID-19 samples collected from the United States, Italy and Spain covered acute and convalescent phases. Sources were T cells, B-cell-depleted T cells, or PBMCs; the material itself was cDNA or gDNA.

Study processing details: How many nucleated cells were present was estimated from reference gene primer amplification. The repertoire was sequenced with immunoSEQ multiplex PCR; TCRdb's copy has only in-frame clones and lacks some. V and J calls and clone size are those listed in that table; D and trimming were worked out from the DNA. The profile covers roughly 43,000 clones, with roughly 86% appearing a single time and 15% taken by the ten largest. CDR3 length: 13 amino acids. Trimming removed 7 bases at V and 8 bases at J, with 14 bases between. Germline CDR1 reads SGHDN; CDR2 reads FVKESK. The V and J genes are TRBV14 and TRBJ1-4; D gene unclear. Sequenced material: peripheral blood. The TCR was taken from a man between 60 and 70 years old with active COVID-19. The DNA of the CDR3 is TGTGCCAGCAACGATCGGAGGCAAGAAAAACTGTTTTTT. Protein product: CASNDRRQEKLFF.